The 20 T cell receptor beta chains listed next were all sequenced from one sample in a study of persistence of HIV-infected CD4 T cells. This was the immunoSEQ version 4 assay in survey mode. Only in-frame clones appear in the TCRdb table, and some are missing; sequencing was by immunoSEQ multiplex PCR. The sample shows 35,000 to 55,000 clones, approximately 90% of them seen only once. Their specific antigens are unknown. Cells were stimulated nonspecifically with anti-CD3/anti-CD28 magnetic beads. Sorting selected CD4+ T cells upregulating both CD40 ligand and CD69. The source material was CD4+ T cells sorted from PBMCs after approximately 18-hour stimulation, sampled from a patient who received antiretroviral therapy. Every receptor here comes from an adult man with HIV who was CMV-seropositive.

The CDR3 region has the DNA TGTGCCAGCAGTTCCCCCTTTCCGGGTACGCAGTATTTT. As protein: CASSSPFPGTQYF. The chain is built from TRBV28 and TRBJ2-3; D not resolved. Germline CDR1 MDHEN, CDR2 SYDVKM. Trimming pared 4 bases from V and 8 bases from J, leaving 13 bases between. The CDR3 length is 13 residues.

The chain carries TRBV10-1 and TRBJ1-1, with D possibly TRBD1 on 6 matching bases. CDR3 length: 13 residues. In germline, CDR1 is WNHNN, CDR2 SYGVQD (reference sequence). V was pared by 6 bases and J by 4 bases, with 12 bases between. The CDR3 region is CASSNRVFTEAFF. The CDR3 nucleotides read TGCGCCAGCAGCAACAGGGTTTTCACTGAAGCTTTCTTT.

This chain joins TRBV6-2 or TRBV6-3 and TRBJ2-2, with D maybe TRBD2 (5 bases). Germline loops: CDR1 MNHEY, CDR2 SVGEGT. The CDR3 totals 14 residues. Trimming removed 4 bases from V and 1 base from J, with 7 bases in between. In nucleotides, the CDR3 is TGTGCCAGCAGTTTTCGGGAGAACACCGGGGAGCTGTTTTTT. Translation: CASSFRENTGELFF.

This chain connects TRBV24-1 to TRBJ2-1; D tentatively reads TRBD1 or TRBD2 (5 bases each). Trimming removed 4 bases at V and 8 bases at J, with 20 bases between. Per germline, CDR1 KGHDR and CDR2 SFDVKD. The CDR3 consists of 16 residues. The CDR3 is CATSDSGTETRDEQFF. Here the CDR3 DNA reads TGTGCCACCAGTGACTCCGGGACGGAGACCCGGGATGAGCAGTTCTTC.

This clone is judged medium-sized. The rearrangement joins TRBV7-6 to TRBJ1-5; D ambiguous. The CDR3 is 15 residues long. The V gene lost 7 bases and the J gene lost 5 bases, with 18 bases spanning the gap. Germline CDR1 is SGHVS and CDR2 is FNYEAQ. In DNA, the CDR3 is TGTGCCAGCAACCGGAGGGCTTTGGTGGATCAGCCCCAGCATTTT. Its protein product is CASNRRALVDQPQHF.

The chain carries TRBV5-4 and TRBJ1-2; a possible D gene is TRBD1 (6 bases). Trimming stripped 0 bases from V and 2 bases from J, with 11 bases between. Germline CDR1 reads SGHNT; CDR2 reads YYREEE (reference sequence). The CDR3 is made up of 15 amino acids. CDR3 nucleotide sequence: TGTGCCAGCAGCTTGGCGGGGGGCCAAAACTATGGCTACACCTTC. Amino acids: CASSLAGGQNYGYTF.

The chain joins TRBV2 to TRBJ2-7; 12 bases map to TRBD1. This CDR3 contains 19 residues. The germline gives CDR1 SNHLY, CDR2 FYNNEI. V shed 4 bases, J shed 4 bases, and the junction held 17 bases outside the gene matches. The CDR3 protein is CASSVPALPGTGGLYEQYF. CDR3 sequence (DNA): TGTGCCAGCAGTGTTCCTGCCCTGCCGGGGACAGGGGGCTTGTACGAGCAGTACTTC.

The V and J genes are TRBV29-1 and TRBJ1-1; no reliable D call. The germline CDR1 and CDR2 sequences are SQVTM and ANQGSEA. This CDR3 contains 14 residues. Trimming pared 6 bases from V and 6 bases from J, leaving 20 bases between. CDR3 residues: CSVDALPMRAEAFF. Written as DNA, the CDR3 is TGCAGCGTCGACGCCCTCCCCATGAGAGCTGAAGCTTTCTTT.

This chain connects TRBV6-1 to TRBJ2-1; D gene unclear. The V gene lost 3 bases and the J gene lost 4 bases, with 19 bases spanning the gap. This CDR3 region has 17 residues. Per the germline V gene, CDR1 is MNHNS and CDR2 is SASEGT. The CDR3 protein is CASSDPSGRRFYNEQFF. CDR3 nucleotide sequence: TGTGCCAGCAGTGACCCCTCCGGACGCCGGTTTTACAATGAGCAGTTCTTC.

The rearrangement links TRBV7-8 to TRBJ1-2; TRBD1 matches 7 bases. Losses at the gene ends were 2 bases for V and 7 bases for J; bases not matched to a gene: 7. Germline V lookup: CDR1 SGHVS, CDR2 FQNEAQ. This CDR3 spans 14 amino acids. CDR3 amino acids: CASSLSTGTSGYTF. The CDR3 nucleotides are TGTGCCAGCAGCTTATCGACAGGGACTAGTGGCTACACCTTC.

This clone appeared a single time. The V and J genes are TRBV19 and TRBJ1-1; weak D call: TRBD1 (5 bases). The germline V gene has CDR1 LNHDA and CDR2 SQIVND (reference sequence). V was cut by 10 bases and J by 7 bases, with 19 bases left in between. This CDR3 is built from 13 residues. CDR3 sequence reads: CATRRVRASEAFF. As DNA, the CDR3 is TGTGCCACCCGCAGGGTCCGTGCTAGTGAAGCTTTCTTT.

Remarks on this clone: Other DNA sequences within the sample encode an identical CDR3. J is TRBJ2-2 and V is TRBV29-1; 7 bases agree with TRBD1. Trimming cost V 7 bases and J 1 base; bases outside gene matches: 3. The CDR3 is 13 residues long. Germline CDR1 SQVTM, CDR2 ANQGSEA. CDR3 nucleotide sequence: TGCAGCGGTAGGACAGGGAACACCGGGGAGCTGTTTTTT. Translation gives CSGRTGNTGELFF.

This clone was seen only once. The V and J genes are TRBV2 and TRBJ1-2; D possibly corresponds to TRBD1 (5 bases). Per the germline V gene, CDR1 is SNHLY and CDR2 is FYNNEI. V shed 4 bases and J shed 6 bases, with 15 bases lying between them. CDR3 size: 14 residues. DNA of the CDR3: TGTGCCAGCAGTGCGGGGGAGCGGGGAGATGGCTACACCTTC. Encoded protein: CASSAGERGDGYTF.

The chain joins TRBV28 to TRBJ2-3; 13 nucleotides align to TRBD2. V was clipped by 2 bases and J by 5 bases; unmatched bases: 4. Germline V lookup: CDR1 MDHEN, CDR2 SYDVKM. The CDR3 runs 16 residues. The CDR3 reads CASSLGTSGAQDTQYF. The CDR3 nucleotides read TGTGCCAGCAGTTTAGGGACTAGCGGGGCTCAAGATACGCAGTATTTT.

V gene TRBV10-3 combines with J gene TRBJ2-7, with 7 nucleotides matching TRBD2. CDR3 length equals 18 residues. Trimming cost V 0 bases and J 0 bases; bases outside gene matches: 11. The germline V gene encodes CDR1 ENHRY and CDR2 SYGVKD. This chain's CDR3 is CAISESPGGRDFSYEQYF. CDR3 coding DNA: TGTGCCATCAGTGAGTCTCCGGGGGGTCGGGACTTCTCCTACGAGCAGTACTTC.

The chain has TRBV28 and TRBJ1-2; no definite D call. Trimming took off 2 bases at V and 0 bases at J, with 10 bases between the two ends. The CDR3 is 15 residues long. The germline V gene has CDR1 MDHEN and CDR2 SYDVKM. The CDR3: CASSLGQATNYGYTF. The CDR3 region has the DNA TGTGCCAGCAGTTTAGGGCAGGCGACTAACTATGGCTACACCTTC.

The chain combines TRBV20-1 with TRBJ2-7, with a tentative D call TRBD1 (6 bases). CDR3 length: 11 amino acids. Trimming pared 5 bases from V and 6 bases from J, leaving 11 bases between. Per the germline V gene, CDR1 is DFQATT and CDR2 is SNEGSKA (reference sequence). DNA of the CDR3: TGCAGTGCTGGCAGGGGTTCCGAGCAGTACTTC. Translation gives CSAGRGSEQYF.

This sequence joins TRBV7-3 and TRBJ2-6; TRBD1 might be the D (5 bases). In germline, CDR1 is SGHTA, CDR2 FQGTGA. This CDR3 spans 16 amino acids. The V and J ends lost 7 bases and 2 bases respectively, with 15 bases between them. This CDR3 is CASTLTTRAGANVLTF. The CDR3 coding sequence is TGTGCCAGCACATTGACAACCAGGGCTGGGGCCAACGTCCTGACTTTC.

The chain recombines TRBV5-1 with TRBJ1-1; 7 nucleotides agree with TRBD1. The CDR3 length is 12 residues. Trimming removed 4 bases from V and 8 bases from J; junction bases left unmatched: 5. The germline V gene has CDR1 SGHRS and CDR2 YFSETQ. The CDR3 sequence is CASSRDRVEAFF. Here the CDR3 DNA reads TGCGCCAGCAGCCGAGACAGGGTAGAAGCTTTCTTT.

The gene calls are TRBV2 and TRBJ2-1; 8 bases are a match to TRBD1. The CDR3 runs 14 residues. The germline CDR1 and CDR2 sequences are SNHLY and FYNNEI. The V gene end was trimmed by 7 bases and the J gene end by 3 bases; junction bases not matched to a gene: 5. CDR3 coding DNA: TGTGCCAGCATAAGGGACAGGAACTACAATGAGCAGTTCTTC. As protein: CASIRDRNYNEQFF.